This T cell receptor (beta chain) was identified during a study of blood T cell repertoires in COVID-19 (dated by TCRdb to the early 2020s). A note on the overall study: The collaborator samples originated in the United States, Italy and Spain and spanned the acute and convalescent phases of COVID-19. The material from the prospective study consisted of cDNA or gDNA derived from T cells, B-cell-depleted T cells, or PBMCs. Subjects who had been exposed to COVID-19, were actively infected with it, or had recovered from it provided the deeply sampled blood TCRbeta repertoires that made up the dataset. The repertoires were made available in a free public database intended to serve as a resource for research on the immune response to SARS-CoV-2. Samples came from the ongoing ImmuneRACE study (first 160 participants) plus 1,254 subjects from 6 global collaborators. Nearly every sample came with metadata listing a de-identified subject ID, COVID-19 status, age in years and sex. Where available, HLA class I and class II types were obtained from metadata supplied by the sample provider rather than from assay-based typing. Broader findings and caveats from the paper: The amount of clinical and demographic metadata varied by source and participant and was provided uncurated.

With respect to this clone: There is no known antigen for this receptor. One base away there is no much larger clone; base qualities are not given.

In the prospective study, participants were about 18 to 90 years old, resided in approximately 25 geographic areas of the United States, and were enrolled through a virtual design. In the prospective study, participants were assigned to cohorts based on the clinical history participants reported in a screening survey and a study questionnaire. In the prospective study, mobile phlebotomists collected whole blood, serum and a nasopharyngeal or oropharyngeal swab from each participant. Participants in the prospective study had the option to provide additional blood draws and questionnaires over an approximately 2-month period. Prospective study blood samples were shipped either frozen or at room temperature before DNA extraction. The immunoSEQ Assay, a bias-controlled multiplex PCR, was used to amplify TCRbeta CDR3 regions from genomic DNA. Turning to the authors' computational methods: Within the assay, amplification of reference gene primers was used to estimate how many nucleated cells each sample contained. To quantify the absolute abundance of each unique TCRbeta CDR3 rearrangement, sequence reads were collapsed and filtered. Productive Simpson clonality was computed per sample as the square root of Simpson's diversity index over productive rearrangements. Sourced from immuneACCESS, this table was stored by TCRdb with only in-frame sequences that have V and J called. A share of the clones is absent; for the studies checked, an unresolved V gene accounts for under half, and the remainder has no known explanation. V and J calls and clone size are copied from that table; D and trimming were computed from the DNA. Counted in this sample were a few hundred thousand clones; about 86% of them appeared once. The top ten constitute roughly 14% of the sample.

The sample comprised PBMCs or T cells enriched from blood (not recorded which). The clonotype comes from a woman between 45 and 60 years old with acute COVID-19.

In nucleotide form, the sequence is TGCGCCAGCAGCTTGGACTTTGATGGCTACACCTTC. Protein translation: CASSLDFDGYTF. The receptor chain draws on TRBV5-1 and TRBJ1-2; no D gene call is confident. CDR1 and CDR2 were assigned from the germline V gene as SGHRS and YFSETQ. V is clipped by 0 bases and J by 6 bases, and the sequence between their germline boundaries is 6 bases long. There are 12 amino acids in the CDR3, from cysteine to phenylalanine inclusive. The kept DNA is CDR3 alone, 36 bases in frame from the first base.